What follows is one TCR beta chain and its context. As yet, its antigen is unknown. Here immunoSEQ multiplex PCR was the method, and the copy in TCRdb shows in-frame clones only, minus some. The sample consists of some 40,000 clones, roughly 84% of them appearing once. This entry comes from a study of OX40 agonist ivuxolimab in advanced cancers. Looking at the study overall: Ivuxolimab, which is an agonistic anti-OX40 (CD134) antibody, was administered to the patients. The mean age was approximately 60 years, ranging from about 20 to 85, with more than 70% of participants male. Intravenous ivuxolimab was administered to patients every 2 weeks at 0.01 to 10 mg/kg. Study-wide results and caveats: CD8+ T cells were the subset that, on average, had more expanded clones than CD4+.

The J segment lost 7 bases and the V segment lost 4 bases, leaving 10 bases of the junction unmatched. The CDR3 sequence is 14 residues long. Germline assignment: CDR1 SGHTA and CDR2 FQGNSA. The sequence derives from an adult with an advanced solid tumor such as melanoma, head and neck, liver or kidney cancer. Sample: CD4+ or CD8+ T cells sorted from blood, taken in a trial of the OX40 agonist ivuxolimab. The chain carries TRBV7-2 and TRBJ2-7; TRBD1 matches 7 bases. CDR3 bases: TGTGCCAGCAGCTCGACGGACAGGTCGTTTGAGCAGTACTTC. This sequence encodes CASSSTDRSFEQYF.